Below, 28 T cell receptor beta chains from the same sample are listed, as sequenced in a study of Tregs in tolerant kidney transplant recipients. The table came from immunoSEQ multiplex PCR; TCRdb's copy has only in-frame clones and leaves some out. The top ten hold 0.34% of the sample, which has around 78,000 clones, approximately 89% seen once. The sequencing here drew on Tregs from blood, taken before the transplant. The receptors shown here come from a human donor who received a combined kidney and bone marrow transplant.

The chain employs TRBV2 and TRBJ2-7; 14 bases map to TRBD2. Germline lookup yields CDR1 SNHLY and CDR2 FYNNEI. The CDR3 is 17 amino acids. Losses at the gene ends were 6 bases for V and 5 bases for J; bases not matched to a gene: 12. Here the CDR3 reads CASRTYQGLAGADEQYF. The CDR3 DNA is TGTGCCAGCAGAACCTACCAGGGACTAGCGGGAGCCGACGAGCAGTACTTC. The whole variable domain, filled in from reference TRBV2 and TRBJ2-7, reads EPEVTQTPSHQVTQMGQEVILRCVPISNHLYFYWYRQILGQKVEFLVSFYNNEISEKSEIFDDQFSVERPDGSNFTLKIRSTKLEDSAMYFCASRTYQGLAGADEQYFGPGTRLTVT.

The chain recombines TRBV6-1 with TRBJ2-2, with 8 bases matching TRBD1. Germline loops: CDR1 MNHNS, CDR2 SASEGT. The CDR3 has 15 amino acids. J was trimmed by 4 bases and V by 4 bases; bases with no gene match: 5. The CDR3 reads CASSARQGSTGELFF. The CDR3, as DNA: TGTGCCAGCAGTGCTCGACAGGGGTCCACCGGGGAGCTGTTTTTT.

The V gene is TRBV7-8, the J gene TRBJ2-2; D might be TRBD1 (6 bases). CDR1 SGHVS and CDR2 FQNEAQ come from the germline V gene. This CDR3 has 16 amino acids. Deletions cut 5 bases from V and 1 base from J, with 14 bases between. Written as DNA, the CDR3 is TGTGCCAGCAGCCCCCACCCGACAGGGAACACCGGGGAGCTGTTTTTT. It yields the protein CASSPHPTGNTGELFF.

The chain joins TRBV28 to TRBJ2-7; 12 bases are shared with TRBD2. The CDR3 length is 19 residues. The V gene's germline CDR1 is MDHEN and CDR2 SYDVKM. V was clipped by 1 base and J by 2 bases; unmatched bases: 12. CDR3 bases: TGTGCCAGCAGTTTATTGGTGACTAGCGGGAGTGGAAGGACCTACGAGCAGTACTTC. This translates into CASSLLVTSGSGRTYEQYF.

The CDR3 region is CASSLGGRNYGYTF. The CDR3 DNA is TGTGCCAGCAGTCTCGGGGGGCGTAACTATGGCTACACCTTC. The chain has TRBV7-2 and TRBJ1-2, with D possibly being TRBD1 (6 bases). Trimming took off 6 bases at V and 1 base at J, with 12 bases between the two ends. The CDR3 runs to 14 residues. Per the germline V gene, CDR1 is SGHTA and CDR2 is FQGNSA.

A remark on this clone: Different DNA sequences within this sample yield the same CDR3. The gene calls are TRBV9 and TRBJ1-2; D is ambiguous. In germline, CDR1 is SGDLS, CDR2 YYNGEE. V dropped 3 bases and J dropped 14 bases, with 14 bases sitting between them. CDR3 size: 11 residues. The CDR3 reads CASSARTVWTF. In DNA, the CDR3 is TGTGCCAGCAGCGCCAGGACGGTGTGGACCTTC.

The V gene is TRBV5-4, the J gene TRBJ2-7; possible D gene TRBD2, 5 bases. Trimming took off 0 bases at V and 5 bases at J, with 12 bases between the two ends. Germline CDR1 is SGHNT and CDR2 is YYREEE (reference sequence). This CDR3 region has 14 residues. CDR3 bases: TGTGCCAGCAGCTTGGACGGGAATCCTCACGAGCAGTACTTC. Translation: CASSLDGNPHEQYF.

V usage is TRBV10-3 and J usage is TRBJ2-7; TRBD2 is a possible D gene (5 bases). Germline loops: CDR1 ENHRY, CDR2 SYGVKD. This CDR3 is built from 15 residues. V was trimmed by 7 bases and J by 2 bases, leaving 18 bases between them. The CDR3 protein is CAIKKEDGLTYEQYF. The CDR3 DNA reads TGTGCCATCAAAAAGGAGGACGGGCTTACCTACGAGCAGTACTTC.

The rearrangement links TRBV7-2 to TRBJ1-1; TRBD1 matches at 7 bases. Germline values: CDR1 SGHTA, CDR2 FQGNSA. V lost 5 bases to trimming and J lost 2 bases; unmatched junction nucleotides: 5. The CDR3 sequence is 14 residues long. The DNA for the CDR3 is TGTGCCAGCAGCCGCGGGACAGCTAACACTGAAGCTTTCTTT. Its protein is CASSRGTANTEAFF. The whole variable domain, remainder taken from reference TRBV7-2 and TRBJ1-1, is GAGVSQSPSNKVTEKGKDVELRCDPISGHTALYWYRQSLGQGLEFLIYFQGNSAPDKSGLPSDRFSAERTGGSVSTLTIQRTQQEDSAVYLCASSRGTANTEAFFGQGTRLTVV.

The CDR3 DNA is TGTGCCAGCAGCTTACGGCAAGTCAACACTGAAGCTTTCTTT. Translation gives CASSLRQVNTEAFF. The gene calls are TRBV7-9 and TRBJ1-1; D remains unclear. The CDR3 is made up of 14 amino acids. Germline V gene sequence: CDR1 SEHNR, CDR2 FQNEAQ (reference sequence). V was trimmed by 2 bases and J by 2 bases, leaving 9 bases between them.

CDR3: CASSPTGRGRQPQHF. CDR3 coding DNA: TGTGCCAGCAGTCCTACAGGGAGGGGACGACAGCCCCAGCATTTT. The chain uses TRBV28 and TRBJ1-5, with TRBD1 as a possible D gene (6 bases). CDR1 is MDHEN, CDR2 SYDVKM, per germline. With 5 bases removed from V and 7 bases from J, the gap between germline ends came to 18 bases. This CDR3 has 15 residues.

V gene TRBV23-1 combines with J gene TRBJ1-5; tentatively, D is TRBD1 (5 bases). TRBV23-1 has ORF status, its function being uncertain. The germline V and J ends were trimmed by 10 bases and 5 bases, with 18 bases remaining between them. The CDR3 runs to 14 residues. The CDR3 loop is CAIRRRGEYQPQHF. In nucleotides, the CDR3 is TGCGCCATCCGACGGCGGGGGGAGTATCAGCCCCAGCATTTT.

DNA of the CDR3: TGTGCCAGCAGTACCGGGACGCGGGGACCAGCTGAGCAGTTCTTC. Translating it yields CASSTGTRGPAEQFF. V is TRBV27 and J is TRBJ2-1, with TRBD2 as a possible D gene (6 bases). This CDR3 region has 15 residues. Per germline, CDR1 MNHEY and CDR2 SMNVEV (reference sequence). Trimming took 5 bases from V and 9 from J, leaving 20 bases between them.

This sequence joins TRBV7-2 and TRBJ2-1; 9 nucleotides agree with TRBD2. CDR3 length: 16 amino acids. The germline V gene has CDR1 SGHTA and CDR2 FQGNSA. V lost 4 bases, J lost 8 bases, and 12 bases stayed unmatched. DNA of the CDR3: TGTGCCAGCAGCTCATGGGGCGGGAGGGCCGGATATGAGCAGTTCTTC. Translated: CASSSWGGRAGYEQFF.

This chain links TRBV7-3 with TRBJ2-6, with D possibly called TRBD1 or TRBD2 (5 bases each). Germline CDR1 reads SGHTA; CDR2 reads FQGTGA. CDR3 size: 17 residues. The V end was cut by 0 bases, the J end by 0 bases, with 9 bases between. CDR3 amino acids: CASSLTGTGSGANVLTF. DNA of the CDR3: TGTGCCAGCAGCTTAACAGGGACGGGCTCTGGGGCCAACGTCCTGACTTTC. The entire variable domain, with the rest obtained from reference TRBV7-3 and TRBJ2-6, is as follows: GAGVSQTPSNKVTEKGKYVELRCDPISGHTALYWYRQSLGQGPEFLIYFQGTGAADDSGLPNDRFFAVRPEGSVSTLKIQRTERGDSAVYLCASSLTGTGSGANVLTFGAGSRLTVL.

The CDR3 spells CASSIQAGNSYEQYF. The CDR3 DNA reads as TGTGCCAGCAGCATACAAGCGGGAAACTCCTACGAGCAGTACTTC. The chain has TRBV7-2 and TRBJ2-7; 7 nucleotides align to TRBD2. CDR3 size: 15 residues. After removal of 5 bases from V and 0 bases from J, the junction contained 7 bases not matched to a gene. Germline V CDR1 and CDR2: SGHTA, FQGNSA.

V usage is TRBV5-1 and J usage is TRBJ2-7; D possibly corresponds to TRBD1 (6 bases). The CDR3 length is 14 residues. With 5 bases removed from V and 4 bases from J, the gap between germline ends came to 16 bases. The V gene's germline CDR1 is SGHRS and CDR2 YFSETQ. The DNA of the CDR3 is TGCGCCAGCAGGCGGGTGGACAGTGGGTACGAGCAGTACTTC. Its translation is CASRRVDSGYEQYF. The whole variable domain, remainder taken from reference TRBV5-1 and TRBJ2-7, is KAGVTQTPRYLIKTRGQQVTLSCSPISGHRSVSWYQQTPGQGLQFLFEYFSETQRNKGNFPGRFSGRQFSNSRSEMNVSTLELGDSALYLCASRRVDSGYEQYFGPGTRLTVT.

CDR3 loop: CASSGYSYEQYF. The CDR3 DNA sequence: TGTGCCAGCAGCGGATACTCCTACGAGCAGTACTTC. This chain joins TRBV5-8 and TRBJ2-7; D remains unclear. V dropped 4 bases and J dropped 0 bases, with 5 bases sitting between them. The germline V gene has CDR1 SGHTS and CDR2 YDEGEE. The CDR3 runs to 12 residues.

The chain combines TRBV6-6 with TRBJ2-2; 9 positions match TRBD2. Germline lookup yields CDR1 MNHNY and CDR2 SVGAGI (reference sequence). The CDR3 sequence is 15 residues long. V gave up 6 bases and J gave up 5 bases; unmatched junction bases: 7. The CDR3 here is CASRQAGGGTGELFF. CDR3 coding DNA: TGTGCCAGCAGGCAAGCGGGAGGAGGGACCGGGGAGCTGTTTTTT.

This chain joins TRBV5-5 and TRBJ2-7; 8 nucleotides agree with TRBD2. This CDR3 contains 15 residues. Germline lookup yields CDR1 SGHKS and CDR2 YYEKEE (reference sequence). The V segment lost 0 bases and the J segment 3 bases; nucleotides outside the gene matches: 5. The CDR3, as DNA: TGTGCCAGCAGCTTGGAGGGACTAGGGTTCTACGAGCAGTACTTC. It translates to CASSLEGLGFYEQYF.

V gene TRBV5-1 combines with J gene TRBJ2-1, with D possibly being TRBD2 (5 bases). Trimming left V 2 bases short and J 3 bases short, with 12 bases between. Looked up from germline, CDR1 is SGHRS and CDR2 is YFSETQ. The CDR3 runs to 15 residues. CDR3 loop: CASSFSLDFYNEQFF. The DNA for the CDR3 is TGCGCCAGCAGCTTTTCACTGGACTTCTACAATGAGCAGTTCTTC.

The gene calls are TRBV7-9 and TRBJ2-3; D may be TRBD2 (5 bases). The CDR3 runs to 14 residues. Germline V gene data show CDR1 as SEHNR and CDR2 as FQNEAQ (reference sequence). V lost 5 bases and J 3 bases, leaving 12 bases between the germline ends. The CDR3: CASSPEGITDTQYF. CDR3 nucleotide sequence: TGTGCCAGCAGCCCCGAGGGTATAACAGATACGCAGTATTTT.

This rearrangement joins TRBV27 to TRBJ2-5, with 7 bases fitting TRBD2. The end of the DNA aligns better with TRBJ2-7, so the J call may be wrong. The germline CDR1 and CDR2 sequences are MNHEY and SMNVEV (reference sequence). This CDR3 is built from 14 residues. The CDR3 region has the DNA TGTGCCAGCAGTTTACTAGCGGCAGGCTACGAGCAGTACTTC. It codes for CASSLLAAGYEQYF.

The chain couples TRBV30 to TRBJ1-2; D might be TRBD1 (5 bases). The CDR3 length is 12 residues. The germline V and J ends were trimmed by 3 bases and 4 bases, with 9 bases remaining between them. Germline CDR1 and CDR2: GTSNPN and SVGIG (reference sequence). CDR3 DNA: TGTGCCTGGAGCGCAGGGTTCTATGGCTACACCTTC. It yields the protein CAWSAGFYGYTF.

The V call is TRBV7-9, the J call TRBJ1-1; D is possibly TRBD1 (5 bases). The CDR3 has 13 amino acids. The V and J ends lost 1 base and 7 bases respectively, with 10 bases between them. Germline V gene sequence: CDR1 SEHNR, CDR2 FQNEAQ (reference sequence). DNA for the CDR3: TGTGCCAGCAGCTTAGGGGGCAGCCGTGAAGCTTTCTTT. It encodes CASSLGGSREAFF.

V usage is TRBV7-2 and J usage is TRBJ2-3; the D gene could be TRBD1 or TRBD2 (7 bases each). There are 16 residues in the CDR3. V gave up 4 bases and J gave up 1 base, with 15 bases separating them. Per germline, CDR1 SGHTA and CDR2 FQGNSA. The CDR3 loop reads CASSSQGRVGTDTQYF. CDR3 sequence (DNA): TGTGCCAGCAGCTCACAGGGGAGGGTCGGCACAGATACGCAGTATTTT.

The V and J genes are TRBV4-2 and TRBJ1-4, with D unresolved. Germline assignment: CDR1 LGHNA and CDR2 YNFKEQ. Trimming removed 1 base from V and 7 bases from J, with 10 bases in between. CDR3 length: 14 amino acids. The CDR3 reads CASSQGSEGEKLFF. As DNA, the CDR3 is TGTGCCAGCAGCCAAGGATCGGAGGGTGAAAAACTGTTTTTT.

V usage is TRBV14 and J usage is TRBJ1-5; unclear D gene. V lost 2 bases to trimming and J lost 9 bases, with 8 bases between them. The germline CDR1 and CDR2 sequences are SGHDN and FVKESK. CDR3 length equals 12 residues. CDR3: CASSQHSGPQHF. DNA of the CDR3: TGTGCCAGCAGCCAACATTCAGGGCCCCAGCATTTT.